A selection of T cell receptor beta chains follows, all from one sample in a study of cytomegalovirus exposure and HLA in healthy donors. Produced via immunoSEQ multiplex PCR; TCRdb's table is partial and in-frame only. The data show roughly 150,000 clones, around 68% seen once. Sample: PBMCs. These receptor sequences come from a man aged 25-40 years in good health and CMV-seropositive. Each CDR3 is given with its conserved first and last residue. Each record gives: CDR3 protein, CDR3 DNA, clone size, J gene, V gene, D gene. The D gene is left open where the match is weak. Clone size is given for some rows only: seen once, a few or many times, or a class if the clone is expanded.

CDR3 protein: CASSEGASGSLPTYEQYF
CDR3 DNA: TGTGCCAGCAGTGAAGGGGCTAGCGGGAGTCTTCCCACCTACGAGCAGTACTTC
clone size: .
J gene: TRBJ2-7
V gene: TRBV2
D gene: TRBD2

CDR3 protein: CASTLTDSNQPQHF
CDR3 DNA: TGTGCCAGCACCCTTACAGATAGCAATCAGCCCCAGCATTTT
clone size: .
J gene: TRBJ1-5
V gene: TRBV6-1
D gene: .

CDR3 protein: CASSRTSGSTDTQYF
CDR3 DNA: TGCGCCAGCAGCCGAACTAGCGGTTCCACAGATACGCAGTATTTT
clone size: .
J gene: TRBJ2-3
V gene: TRBV4-1
D gene: TRBD2

CDR3 protein: CASSPTGVIYEQYF
CDR3 DNA: TGTGCCAGCAGTCCGACAGGGGTGATCTACGAGCAGTACTTC
clone size: few
J gene: TRBJ2-7
V gene: TRBV28
D gene: TRBD1

CDR3 protein: CASGDRGYYGYTF
CDR3 DNA: TGTGCCAGTGGGGACAGGGGGTACTATGGCTACACCTTC
clone size: .
J gene: TRBJ1-2
V gene: TRBV19
D gene: TRBD1

CDR3 protein: CASSSAGTSGQNEQFF
CDR3 DNA: TGTGCCAGCAGTTCCGCCGGGACTAGCGGCCAGAATGAGCAGTTCTTC
clone size: .
J gene: TRBJ2-1
V gene: TRBV7-2
D gene: TRBD2

CDR3 protein: CAWSVQGTATNEKLFF
CDR3 DNA: TGTGCCTGGAGTGTACAAGGGACTGCAACTAATGAAAAACTGTTTTTT
clone size: .
J gene: TRBJ1-4
V gene: TRBV30
D gene: .

CDR3 protein: CASSPAETQYF
CDR3 DNA: TGTGCCAGCAGCCCAGCGGAGACCCAGTACTTC
clone size: once
J gene: TRBJ2-5
V gene: TRBV7-9
D gene: .

CDR3 protein: CASSPVRETQYF
CDR3 DNA: TGTGCCAGCAGCCCCGTGCGGGAGACCCAGTACTTC
clone size: .
J gene: TRBJ2-5
V gene: TRBV7-2
D gene: .

CDR3 protein: CASSVESDRVDNEQFF
CDR3 DNA: TGTGCCAGCAGCGTAGAGTCGGACAGGGTAGACAATGAGCAGTTCTTC
clone size: once
J gene: TRBJ2-1
V gene: TRBV9
D gene: TRBD1

CDR3 protein: CASSRGLAGLQETQYF
CDR3 DNA: TGTGCCAGCAGCCGCGGACTAGCGGGGCTCCAAGAGACCCAGTACTTC
clone size: .
J gene: TRBJ2-5
V gene: TRBV7-3
D gene: TRBD2

CDR3 protein: CASSLSGGEYNEQFF
CDR3 DNA: TGTGCCAGCTCACTGAGCGGAGGGGAATACAATGAGCAGTTCTTC
clone size: few
J gene: TRBJ2-1
V gene: TRBV18
D gene: .

CDR3 protein: CASSVGVQAGETQYF
CDR3 DNA: TGTGCCAGCAGCGTCGGTGTTCAGGCAGGAGAGACCCAGTACTTC
clone size: .
J gene: TRBJ2-5
V gene: TRBV9
D gene: .

CDR3 protein: CAWTRGGDSYEQYF
CDR3 DNA: TGTGCCTGGACTAGAGGGGGGGACTCCTACGAGCAGTACTTC
clone size: many
J gene: TRBJ2-7
V gene: TRBV30
D gene: .

CDR3 protein: CASRSQGSLEQYF
CDR3 DNA: TGTGCCAGCAGGTCCCAGGGCTCCCTCGAGCAGTACTTC
clone size: .
J gene: TRBJ2-7
V gene: TRBV27
D gene: .

CDR3 protein: CASSLVTGLNTEAFF
CDR3 DNA: TGTGCCAGCAGCTTAGTAACGGGTCTGAACACTGAAGCTTTCTTT
clone size: .
J gene: TRBJ1-1
V gene: TRBV7-9
D gene: .

CDR3 protein: CASSINRDRVYGYTF
CDR3 DNA: TGTGCCAGCAGTATTAACCGGGACAGGGTTTATGGCTACACCTTC
clone size: .
J gene: TRBJ1-2
V gene: TRBV27
D gene: TRBD1

CDR3 protein: CASSGQGAQLTRDEKLFF
CDR3 DNA: TGTGCCAGCAGCGGACAGGGGGCCCAACTCACGAGAGATGAAAAACTGTTTTTT
clone size: few
J gene: TRBJ1-4
V gene: TRBV9
D gene: TRBD1

CDR3 protein: CASTPGQNYGYTF
CDR3 DNA: TGCGCCAGCACTCCGGGACAGAACTATGGCTACACCTTC
clone size: .
J gene: TRBJ1-2
V gene: TRBV5-1
D gene: TRBD1

CDR3 protein: CASSPRAGSLEQYF
CDR3 DNA: TGTGCCAGCAGCCCAAGGGCGGGGAGCCTGGAGCAGTACTTC
clone size: .
J gene: TRBJ2-7
V gene: TRBV11-2
D gene: .

CDR3 protein: CASSRYGGLAGSGYEQYF
CDR3 DNA: TGTGCCAGCAGCCGCTACGGGGGACTAGCGGGATCGGGCTACGAGCAGTACTTC
clone size: few
J gene: TRBJ2-7
V gene: TRBV28
D gene: TRBD2

CDR3 protein: CASSLPEQPYYGYTF
CDR3 DNA: TGTGCCAGCAGCCTCCCGGAGCAGCCTTACTATGGCTACACCTTC
clone size: .
J gene: TRBJ1-2
V gene: TRBV7-2
D gene: .

CDR3 protein: CASSIQTNYGYTF
CDR3 DNA: TGTGCCAGTAGTATACAGACTAACTATGGCTACACCTTC
clone size: .
J gene: TRBJ1-2
V gene: TRBV19
D gene: .

CDR3 protein: CATNGGSGELFF
CDR3 DNA: TGTGCCACTAACGGGGGGTCCGGGGAGCTGTTTTTT
clone size: .
J gene: TRBJ2-2
V gene: TRBV15
D gene: TRBD2

CDR3 protein: CAWSLTGSSEQYF
CDR3 DNA: TGTGCCTGGAGTCTGACAGGGAGCAGCGAGCAGTACTTC
clone size: .
J gene: TRBJ2-7
V gene: TRBV30
D gene: TRBD1

CDR3 protein: CASSLDGGAGANVLTF
CDR3 DNA: TGTGCCAGCAGCTTGGATGGAGGGGCTGGGGCCAACGTCCTGACTTTC
clone size: .
J gene: TRBJ2-6
V gene: TRBV5-6
D gene: .

CDR3 protein: CASSLSQGQETQYF
CDR3 DNA: TGTGCCAGCAGCTTATCTCAGGGGCAAGAGACCCAGTACTTC
clone size: once
J gene: TRBJ2-5
V gene: TRBV5-4
D gene: .

CDR3 protein: CASSPGTEGYTF
CDR3 DNA: TGTGCCAGCAGCCCCGGCACGGAGGGCTACACCTTC
clone size: .
J gene: TRBJ1-2
V gene: TRBV9
D gene: .

CDR3 protein: CASSYGTSNPYNEQFF
CDR3 DNA: TGTGCCAGCAGCTACGGGACTAGCAACCCCTACAATGAGCAGTTCTTC
clone size: .
J gene: TRBJ2-1
V gene: TRBV11-3
D gene: TRBD2

CDR3 protein: CASSQFPLTGLYTF
CDR3 DNA: TGTGCCAGCAGTCAATTCCCTCTGACAGGCCTCTACACCTTC
clone size: .
J gene: TRBJ1-2
V gene: TRBV6-6
D gene: .

CDR3 protein: CASSSGRENTEAFF
CDR3 DNA: TGTGCCAGCAGCTCTGGCAGGGAAAACACTGAAGCTTTCTTT
clone size: .
J gene: TRBJ1-1
V gene: TRBV11-1
D gene: .

CDR3 protein: CASSAGEYGYTF
CDR3 DNA: TGTGCCAGTAGTGCCGGGGAGTATGGCTACACCTTC
clone size: .
J gene: TRBJ1-2
V gene: TRBV19
D gene: .

CDR3 protein: CASKGTSGNPQYF
CDR3 DNA: TGTGCCAGCAAAGGGACTAGCGGGAATCCCCAGTACTTC
clone size: .
J gene: TRBJ2-5
V gene: TRBV6-1
D gene: TRBD2

CDR3 protein: CASSLAWSGPSSEAFF
CDR3 DNA: TGTGCCAGCAGCTTAGCCTGGTCAGGGCCTTCGTCTGAAGCTTTCTTT
clone size: .
J gene: TRBJ1-1
V gene: TRBV7-6
D gene: .

CDR3 protein: CASSQALAGGAGGTDTQYF
CDR3 DNA: TGCGCCAGCAGCCAAGCCCTAGCGGGAGGCGCTGGGGGCACAGATACGCAGTATTTT
clone size: .
J gene: TRBJ2-3
V gene: TRBV4-1
D gene: TRBD2